This T cell receptor (beta chain) originates from a study of chemoradiotherapy in HPV16-positive cancers. Overall study context: Candidate HPV-specific clones and shared TCR motifs came from a couple of HPV16-positive patients. Study results and caveats: Candidate HPV-specific clones and E7-related TCR motifs grew in tumor during treatment. Functional assays defining HPV-specific T cells used only a couple of HPV16-positive patients.

Clones were sequenced by immunoSEQ multiplex PCR, and TCRdb holds only the in-frame ones, with some missing. The sample contains about a thousand clones, 82% of which appear only once. This clone was counted only a few times. Its antigen is undetermined. The CDR3 sequence is 15 residues long. The germline V gene encodes CDR1 SGHTS and CDR2 YDEGEE. The V end was cut by 2 bases, the J end by 0 bases, with 9 bases between. The clonotype comes from a human donor with HPV-associated anogenital cancer. The chain joins TRBV5-8 to TRBJ1-5; the D is unclear. The source was tumor tissue, collected from a patient who underwent chemoradiotherapy. CDR3 protein: CASSFTEYSNQPQHF. In DNA, the CDR3 is TGTGCCAGCAGCTTCACGGAGTATAGCAATCAGCCCCAGCATTTT.